This T cell receptor beta chain was obtained from a study of graft-versus-host responses after intestinal transplantation. Study-level information: Anti-thymocyte globulin served as induction for all recipients, who then took tacrolimus and steroids for approximately 3 years.

Generated by immunoSEQ multiplex PCR, the TCRdb table keeps only in-frame clones and is missing some. The table records about 93,000 clones, 85% to 95% of them present only once. Overall study results and limits: Early after transplant, HvG declines were associated with peak levels of circulating GvH clones. Across patients carrying graft-donor T cell macrochimerism, allografts held high graft-versus-host to host-versus-graft clonal ratios.

This clone occurred once. Its antigen remains unidentified. The junction had 9 bases not matched to a gene; V was cut back by 5 bases and J by 5 bases. Looked up from germline, CDR1 is LNHDA and CDR2 is SQIVND (reference sequence). CDR3 length equals 16 residues. The chain combines TRBV19 with TRBJ2-1, with 10 bases identical to TRBD2. The clonotype was recovered from a human donor who received an intestinal transplant. Sequencing used unstimulated CD8+ T cells sorted from spleen or lymph node cells, obtained before intestinal transplant. CDR3 nucleotides: TGTGCCAGTAGTTTCCATAGCGGGGGGACACACAATGAGCAGTTCTTC. Its protein product is CASSFHSGGTHNEQFF.